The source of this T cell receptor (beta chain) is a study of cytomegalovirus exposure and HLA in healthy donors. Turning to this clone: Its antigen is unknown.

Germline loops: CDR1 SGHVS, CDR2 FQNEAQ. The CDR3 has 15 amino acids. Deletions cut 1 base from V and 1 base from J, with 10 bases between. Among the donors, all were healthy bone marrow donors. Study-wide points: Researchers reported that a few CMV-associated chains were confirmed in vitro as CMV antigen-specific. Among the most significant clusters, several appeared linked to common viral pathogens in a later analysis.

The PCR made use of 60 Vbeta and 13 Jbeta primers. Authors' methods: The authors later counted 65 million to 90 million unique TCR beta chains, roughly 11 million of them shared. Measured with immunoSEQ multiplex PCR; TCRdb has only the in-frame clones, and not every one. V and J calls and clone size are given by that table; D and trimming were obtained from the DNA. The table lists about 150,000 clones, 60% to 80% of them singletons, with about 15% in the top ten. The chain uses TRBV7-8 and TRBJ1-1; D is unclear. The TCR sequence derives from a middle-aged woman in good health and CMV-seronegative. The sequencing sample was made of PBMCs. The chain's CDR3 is CASSLGGRSNTEAFF. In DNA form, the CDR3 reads TGTGCCAGCAGCTTAGGTGGCAGGTCGAACACTGAAGCTTTCTTT.